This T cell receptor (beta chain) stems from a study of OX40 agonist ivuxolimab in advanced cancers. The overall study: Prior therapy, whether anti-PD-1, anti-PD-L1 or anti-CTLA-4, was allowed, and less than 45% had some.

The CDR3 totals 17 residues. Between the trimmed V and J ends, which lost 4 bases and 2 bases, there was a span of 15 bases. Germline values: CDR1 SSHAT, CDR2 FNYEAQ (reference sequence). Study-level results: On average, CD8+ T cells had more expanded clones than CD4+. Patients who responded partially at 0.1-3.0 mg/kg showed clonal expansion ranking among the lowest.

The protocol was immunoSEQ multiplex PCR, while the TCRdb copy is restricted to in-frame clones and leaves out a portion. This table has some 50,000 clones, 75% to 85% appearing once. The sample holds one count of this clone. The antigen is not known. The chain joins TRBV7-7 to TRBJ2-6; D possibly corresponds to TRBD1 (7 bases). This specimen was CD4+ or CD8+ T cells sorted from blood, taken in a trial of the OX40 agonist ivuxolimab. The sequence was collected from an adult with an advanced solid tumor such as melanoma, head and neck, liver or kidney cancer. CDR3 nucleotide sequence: TGTGCCAGCAGCTCTTTCACAGGGGAGGCTGGGGCCAACGTCCTGACTTTC. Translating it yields CASSSFTGEAGANVLTF. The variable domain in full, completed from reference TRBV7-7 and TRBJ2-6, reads GAGVSQSPRYKVTKRGQDVTLRCDPISSHATLYWYQQALGQGPEFLTYFNYEAQPDKSGLPSDRFSAERPEGSISTLTIQRTEQRDSAMYRCASSSFTGEAGANVLTFGAGSRLTVL.